This T cell receptor (beta chain) derives from a study of human T cells and chemical hapten exposure. Study as a whole: Chiefly female patients presented with alopecia areata, totalis or universalis. Small pooled library volume differences chiefly drove per-sample TCR yield variation.

This CDR3 is built from 16 residues. J was trimmed by 4 bases and V by 4 bases; bases with no gene match: 12. Germline V gene lookup returns CDR1 SGHRS and CDR2 YFSETQ. TCRdb processed the RACE reads anew with MiXCR; each CDR3 protein has one entry. The table includes tens of thousands of distinct CDR3 sequences, 8.5% detected once. Time point reported: patch test 2, 6 weeks after DPC sensitization. Regarding treatment: therapeutic diphenylcyclopropenone sensitization with weekly scalp DPC. The template was total RNA from unfractionated whole blood. Broader study findings: Alopecia was present in the donors, so their immune response may differ from healthy people's.

With respect to this clonotype: Its antigen is as yet unknown.

This chain connects TRBV5-1 to TRBJ2-7; 9 bases are a match to TRBD2. The receptor comes from a woman in her fifties or sixties with alopecia areata. Some clones in this sample may be carry-over from other donors' samples. This specimen was whole blood, taken in connection with sensitization to the hapten diphenylcyclopropenone (DPC). The CDR3 protein is CASSPDLGLAGYEQYF. In nucleotides, the CDR3 is TGCGCCAGCAGCCCCGACTTGGGACTAGCTGGGTACGAGCAGTACTTC.